This T cell receptor (beta chain) was captured by sequencing in a study of T cells in Graves' hyperthyroidism and ophthalmopathy. This CDR3 comprises 15 residues. V lost 5 bases and J lost 1; bases outside the gene matches: 7. The germline V gene encodes CDR1 MNHEY and CDR2 SMNVEV (reference sequence). There are a few counts of this clonotype. Amplified TCR beta CDR3 regions came from RNA transcripts. Initially, a first-round RT-PCR of the TCR CDR3 employed the HTBI primer set. TCRdb used MiXCR to reprocess the multiplex PCR reads, holding one entry per CDR3 protein. The sample yields about 640,000 distinct CDR3 sequences, 20% to 25% seen once. Investigators excluded patients with uncontrolled infection, other autoimmune disease, pregnancy or lactation.

The sequence was collected from a man younger than 45 with Graves' ophthalmopathy. The chain recombines TRBV27 with TRBJ2-5; 7 bases agree with TRBD2. The material sequenced was blood. The CDR3 DNA sequence: TGTGCCAGCAGTGTGTTACTAGCGCCCCAAGAGACCCAGTACTTC. Protein product: CASSVLLAPQETQYF.